This TCR beta chain was captured in a study of cytomegalovirus exposure and HLA in healthy donors. Findings of the study overall: The CMV antigen specificity of a few CMV-associated chains was confirmed through in vitro analysis. Altogether, 164 TCR beta chains were recorded as cytomegalovirus-associated. It was shown in a later analysis that HLA-associated TCR beta chains were more clonally expanded than other, equally common chains.

J lost 3 bases, V lost 0 bases, and 3 bases had no gene match. The CDR3 has 15 residues. Germline CDR1 SGHRS, CDR2 YFSETQ. PCR was performed using 60 Vbeta and 13 Jbeta primers. The repertoire was sequenced with immunoSEQ multiplex PCR; TCRdb's copy has only in-frame clones and lacks some. The sample holds 110,000 or so clones, 76% seen once. Concerning this clone itself: What it binds is unknown.

The V and J genes are TRBV5-1 and TRBJ1-1, with 9 bases lining up with TRBD1. The receptor was derived from a middle-aged man in good health and CMV-seropositive. Material: PBMCs. The CDR3 DNA reads as TGCGCCAGCAGCTTGGCGGGACAGGGATACACTGAAGCTTTCTTT. This codes for CASSLAGQGYTEAFF.